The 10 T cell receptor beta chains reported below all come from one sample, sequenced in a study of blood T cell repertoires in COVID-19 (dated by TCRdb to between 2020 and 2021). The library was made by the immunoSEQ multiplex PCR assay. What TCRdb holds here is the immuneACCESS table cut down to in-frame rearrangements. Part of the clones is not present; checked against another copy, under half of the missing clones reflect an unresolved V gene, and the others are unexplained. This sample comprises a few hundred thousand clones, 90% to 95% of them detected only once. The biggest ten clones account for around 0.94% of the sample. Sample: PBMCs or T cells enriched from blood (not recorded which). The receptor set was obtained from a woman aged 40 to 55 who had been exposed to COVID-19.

The CDR3 region has the DNA TGCAGCGTTGAGATGGCTAGCGGGTACGAGCAGTACTTC. It is translated as CSVEMASGYEQYF. V usage is TRBV29-1 and J usage is TRBJ2-7, with 8 bases that match TRBD2. The CDR3 loop spans 13 amino acids. The germline V gene has CDR1 SQVTM and CDR2 ANQGSEA. V lost 3 bases and J lost 4; bases outside the gene matches: 5.

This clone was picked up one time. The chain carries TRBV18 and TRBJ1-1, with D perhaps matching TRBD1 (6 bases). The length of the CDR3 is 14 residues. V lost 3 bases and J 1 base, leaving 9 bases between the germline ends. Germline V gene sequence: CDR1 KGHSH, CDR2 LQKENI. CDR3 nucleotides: TGTGCCAGCTCACCCAGGACAGAGAACACTGAAGCTTTCTTT. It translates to CASSPRTENTEAFF.

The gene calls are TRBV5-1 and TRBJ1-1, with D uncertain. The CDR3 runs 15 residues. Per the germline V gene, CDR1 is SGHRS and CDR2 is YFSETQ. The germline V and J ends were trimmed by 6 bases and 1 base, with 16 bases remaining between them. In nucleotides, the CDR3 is TGCGCCAGCACCACAGCCGGAAGGTCGAACACTGAAGCTTTCTTT. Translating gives CASTTAGRSNTEAFF.

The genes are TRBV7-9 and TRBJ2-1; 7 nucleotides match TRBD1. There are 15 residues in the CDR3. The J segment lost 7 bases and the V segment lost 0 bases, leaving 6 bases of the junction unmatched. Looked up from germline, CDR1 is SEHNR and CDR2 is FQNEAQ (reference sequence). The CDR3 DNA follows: TGTGCCAGCAGCTTAGCCCGACAGGGTCCGAATGAGCAGTTCTTC. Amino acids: CASSLARQGPNEQFF.

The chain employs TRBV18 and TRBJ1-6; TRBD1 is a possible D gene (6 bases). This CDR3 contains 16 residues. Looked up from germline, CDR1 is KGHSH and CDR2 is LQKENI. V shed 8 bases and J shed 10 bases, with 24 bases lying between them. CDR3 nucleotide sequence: TGTGCCAGCAGCCCGGGGGGGGGCGACGGGAGCTCACCCCTCCACTTT. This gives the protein CASSPGGGDGSSPLHF.

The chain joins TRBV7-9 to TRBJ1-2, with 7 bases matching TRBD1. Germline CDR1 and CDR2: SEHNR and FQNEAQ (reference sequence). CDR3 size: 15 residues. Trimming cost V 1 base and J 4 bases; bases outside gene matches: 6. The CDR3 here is CASSLGATGSYGYTF. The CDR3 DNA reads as TGTGCCAGCAGCTTAGGTGCGACAGGGTCCTATGGCTACACCTTC.

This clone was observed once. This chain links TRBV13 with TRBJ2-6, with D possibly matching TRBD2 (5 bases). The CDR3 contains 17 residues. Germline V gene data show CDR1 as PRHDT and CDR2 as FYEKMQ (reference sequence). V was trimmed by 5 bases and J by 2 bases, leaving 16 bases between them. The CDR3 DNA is TGTGCCAGCAGCCCTAAATCCGGGATCGCTGGGGCCAACGTCCTGACTTTC. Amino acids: CASSPKSGIAGANVLTF.

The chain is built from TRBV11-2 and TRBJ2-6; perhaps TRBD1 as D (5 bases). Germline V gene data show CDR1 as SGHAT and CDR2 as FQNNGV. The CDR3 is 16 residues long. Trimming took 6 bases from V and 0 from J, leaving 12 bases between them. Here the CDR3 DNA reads TGTGCCAGCAGACAGGAAAGATACTCTGGGGCCAACGTCCTGACTTTC. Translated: CASRQERYSGANVLTF.

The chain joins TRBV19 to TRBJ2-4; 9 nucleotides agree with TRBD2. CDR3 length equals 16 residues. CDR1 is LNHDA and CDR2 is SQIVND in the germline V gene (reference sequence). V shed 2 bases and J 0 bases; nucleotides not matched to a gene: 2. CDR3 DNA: TGTGCCAGTAGTATAACAGCGGGAGGAGCCAAAAACATTCAGTACTTC. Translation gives CASSITAGGAKNIQYF.

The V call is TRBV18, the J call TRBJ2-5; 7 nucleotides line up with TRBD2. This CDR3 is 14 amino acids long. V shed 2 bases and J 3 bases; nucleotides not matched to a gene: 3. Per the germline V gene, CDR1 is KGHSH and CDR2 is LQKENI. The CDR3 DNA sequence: TGTGCCAGCTCACCAAGGCTAGCGGAAGAGACCCAGTACTTC. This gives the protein CASSPRLAEETQYF.